These 10 T cell receptor beta chains originate from one sample sequenced in a study of blood T cell repertoires in COVID-19. TCRdb's table, derived via immunoSEQ multiplex PCR, lists solely in-frame clones and lacks some. Among 310,000 or so clones listed, around 89% were seen once. Sample: PBMCs or T cells enriched from blood (not recorded which). Receptors originate from a woman under 30 with acute COVID-19.

The chain uses TRBV15 and TRBJ2-1; D call uncertain. V was cut by 0 bases and J by 7 bases, with 7 bases left in between. The CDR3 covers 13 residues. CDR1 LNHNV and CDR2 YYDKDF come from the germline V gene (reference sequence). This chain's CDR3 is CATSRDGRNEQFF. The CDR3 nucleotides read TGTGCCACCAGCAGAGATGGGCGTAATGAGCAGTTCTTC.

V and J are TRBV27 and TRBJ1-5; 7 nucleotides agree with TRBD1. The CDR3 totals 15 residues. Germline V gives CDR1 MNHEY, CDR2 SMNVEV (reference sequence). The J segment lost 3 bases and the V segment lost 6 bases, leaving 8 bases of the junction unmatched. The DNA of the CDR3 is TGTGCCAGCAGACAAAACAGGGGTCTCAATCAGCCCCAGCATTTT. This translates into CASRQNRGLNQPQHF.

There are a few counts of this clone. The chain links TRBV11-2 to TRBJ2-7; 8 bases map to TRBD2. V gave up 2 bases and J gave up 0 bases; unmatched junction bases: 12. The germline CDR1 and CDR2 sequences are SGHAT and FQNNGV. The CDR3 runs to 18 residues. The CDR3 loop reads CASSLHPGSSGFSYEQYF. As DNA, the CDR3 is TGTGCCAGCAGCTTACATCCCGGATCTAGCGGGTTCTCCTACGAGCAGTACTTC.

The V and J genes are TRBV18 and TRBJ2-4, with TRBD1 matching over 9 bases. V shed 2 bases, J shed 1 base, and the junction held 3 bases outside the gene matches. Germline loops: CDR1 KGHSH, CDR2 LQKENI. This CDR3 has 16 residues. The CDR3 sequence: CASSPVQGAAKNIQYF. DNA of the CDR3: TGTGCCAGCTCACCAGTACAGGGGGCGGCCAAAAACATTCAGTACTTC.

The chain uses TRBV7-2 and TRBJ2-2; TRBD1 matches at 11 bases. Germline CDR1 SGHTA, CDR2 FQGNSA. The CDR3 extends over 17 amino acids. The trim removed 3 bases at V and 4 bases at J, leaving 7 bases unmatched. CDR3 sequence: CASSFPTGTGGTGELFF. The CDR3 nucleotides are TGTGCCAGCAGCTTCCCTACCGGGACAGGGGGCACCGGGGAGCTGTTTTTT.

The V call is TRBV6-5, the J call TRBJ2-1; a possible D gene is TRBD2 (5 bases). The V and J ends lost 4 bases and 8 bases respectively, with 15 bases between them. This CDR3 comprises 14 residues. Germline CDR1 is MNHEY and CDR2 is SVGAGI. CDR3 in amino acids: CASSLALLSDEQFF. As DNA, the CDR3 is TGTGCCAGCAGTTTAGCGCTCCTCAGCGATGAGCAGTTCTTC.

The V gene is TRBV27, the J gene TRBJ1-1, with TRBD1 matching 8 bases. The CDR3 has 17 residues. The J segment lost 4 bases and the V segment lost 4 bases, leaving 14 bases of the junction unmatched. Germline values: CDR1 MNHEY, CDR2 SMNVEV (reference sequence). CDR3 protein: CASSSPPGDRKGTEAFF. CDR3 nucleotide sequence: TGTGCCAGCAGTTCGCCTCCCGGGGACAGGAAGGGCACTGAAGCTTTCTTT.

The V gene is TRBV28, the J gene TRBJ2-7; the match to TRBD1 covers 9 bases. The germline V gene encodes CDR1 MDHEN and CDR2 SYDVKM. The CDR3 is 15 residues long. The trim removed 4 bases at V and 3 bases at J, leaving 7 bases unmatched. The CDR3 loop reads CASSSSGTGSYEQYF. In DNA, the CDR3 is TGTGCCAGCAGTTCCTCCGGGACAGGGAGCTACGAGCAGTACTTC.

V and J are TRBV30 and TRBJ1-1, with no clear D. CDR3 length equals 13 residues. Deletions cut 0 bases from V and 4 bases from J, with 9 bases between. Germline CDR1 GTSNPN, CDR2 SVGIG (reference sequence). The CDR3: CAWSVAATTEAFF. In DNA form, the CDR3 reads TGTGCCTGGAGTGTAGCTGCTACCACTGAAGCTTTCTTT.

The J gene is TRBJ2-3, the V gene TRBV30; 10 bases are shared with TRBD2. Per the germline V gene, CDR1 is GTSNPN and CDR2 is SVGIG (reference sequence). V lost 5 bases and J lost 5; bases outside the gene matches: 10. The CDR3 totals 15 residues. The CDR3 protein is CAWLTKAGGGDTQYF. The CDR3 region has the DNA TGTGCCTGGCTCACAAAAGCGGGAGGGGGAGATACGCAGTATTTT.